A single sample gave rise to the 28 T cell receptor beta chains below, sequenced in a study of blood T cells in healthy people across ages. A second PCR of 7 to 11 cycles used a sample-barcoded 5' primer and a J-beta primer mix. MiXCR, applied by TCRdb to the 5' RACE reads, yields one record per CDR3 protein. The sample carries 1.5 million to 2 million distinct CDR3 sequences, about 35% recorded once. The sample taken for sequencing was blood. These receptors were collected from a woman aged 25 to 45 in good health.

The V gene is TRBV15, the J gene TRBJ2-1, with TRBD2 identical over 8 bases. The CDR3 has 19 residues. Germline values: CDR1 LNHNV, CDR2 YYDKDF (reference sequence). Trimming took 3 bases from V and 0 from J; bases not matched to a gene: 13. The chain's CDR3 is CATSSPSGAGGTSYNEQFF. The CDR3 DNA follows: TGTGCCACCAGCAGCCCTTCTGGTGCGGGGGGCACCTCCTACAATGAGCAGTTCTTC.

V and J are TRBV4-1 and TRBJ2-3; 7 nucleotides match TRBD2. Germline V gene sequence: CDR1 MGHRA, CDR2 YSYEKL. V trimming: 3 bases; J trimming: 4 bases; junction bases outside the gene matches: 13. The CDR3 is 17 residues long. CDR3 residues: CASSQSRLLARADTQYF. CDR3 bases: TGCGCCAGCAGCCAGTCGCGCCTACTAGCGCGGGCAGATACGCAGTATTTT.

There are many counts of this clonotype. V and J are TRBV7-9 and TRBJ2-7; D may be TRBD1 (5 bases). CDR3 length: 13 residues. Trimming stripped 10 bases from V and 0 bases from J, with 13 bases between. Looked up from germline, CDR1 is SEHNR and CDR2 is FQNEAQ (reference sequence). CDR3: CATQGASSYEQYF. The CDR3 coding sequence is TGTGCCACCCAGGGTGCGAGCTCCTACGAGCAGTACTTC.

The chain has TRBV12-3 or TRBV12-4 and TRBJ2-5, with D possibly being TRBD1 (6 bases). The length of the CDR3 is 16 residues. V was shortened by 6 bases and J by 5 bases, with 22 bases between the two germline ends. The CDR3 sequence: CASSLGVTGPRETQYF. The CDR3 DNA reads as TGTGCCAGCAGCTTGGGGGTGACAGGTCCCCGGGAGACCCAGTACTTC.

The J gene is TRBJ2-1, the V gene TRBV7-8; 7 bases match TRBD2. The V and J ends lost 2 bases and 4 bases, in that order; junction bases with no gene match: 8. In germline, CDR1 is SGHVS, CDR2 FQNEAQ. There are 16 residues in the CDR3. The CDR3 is CASSLTGTTYYNEQFF. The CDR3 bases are TGTGCCAGCAGCTTAACCGGGACTACCTATTACAATGAGCAGTTCTTC. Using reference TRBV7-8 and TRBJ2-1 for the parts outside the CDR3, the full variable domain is GAGVSQSPRYKVAKRGQDVALRCDPISGHVSLFWYQQALGQGPEFLTYFQNEAQLDKSGLPSDRFFAERPEGSVSTLKIQRTQQEDSAVYLCASSLTGTTYYNEQFFGPGTRLTVL.

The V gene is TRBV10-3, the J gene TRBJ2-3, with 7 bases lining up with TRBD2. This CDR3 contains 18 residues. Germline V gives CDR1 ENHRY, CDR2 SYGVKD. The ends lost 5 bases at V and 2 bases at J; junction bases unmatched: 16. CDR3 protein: CAISQPDSLAVLTDTQYF. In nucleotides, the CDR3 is TGTGCCATCAGTCAACCGGACTCCCTAGCGGTCCTCACAGATACGCAGTATTTT.

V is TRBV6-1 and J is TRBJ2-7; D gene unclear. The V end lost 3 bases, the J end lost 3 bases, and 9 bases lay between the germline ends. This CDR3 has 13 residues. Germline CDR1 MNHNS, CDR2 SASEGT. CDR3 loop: CASSEDGFYEQYF. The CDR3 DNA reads TGTGCCAGCAGTGAGGACGGATTCTACGAGCAGTACTTC.

The CDR3 is CASSQGPSGSWGEQFF. CDR3 DNA sequence: TGCGCCAGCAGCCAAGGCCCCAGCGGGAGTTGGGGTGAGCAGTTCTTC. The gene calls are TRBV4-1 and TRBJ2-1; TRBD2 agrees at 8 bases. The trim removed 1 base at V and 9 bases at J, leaving 11 bases unmatched. The germline V gene has CDR1 MGHRA and CDR2 YSYEKL. The CDR3 consists of 16 residues.

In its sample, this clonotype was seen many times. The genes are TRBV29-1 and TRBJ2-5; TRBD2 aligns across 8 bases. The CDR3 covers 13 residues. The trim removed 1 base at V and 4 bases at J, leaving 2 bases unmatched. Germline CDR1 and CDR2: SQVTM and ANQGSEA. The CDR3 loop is CSVEAGGAETQYF. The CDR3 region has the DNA TGCAGCGTTGAAGCGGGGGGGGCAGAGACCCAGTACTTC.

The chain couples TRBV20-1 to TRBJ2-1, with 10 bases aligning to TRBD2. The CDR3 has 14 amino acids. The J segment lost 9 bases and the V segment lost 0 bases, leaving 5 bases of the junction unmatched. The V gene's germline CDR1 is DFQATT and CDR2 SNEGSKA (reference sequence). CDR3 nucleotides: TGCAGTGCTAGAGATTTAGCGGGAGGTTCTGAGCAGTTCTTC. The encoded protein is CSARDLAGGSEQFF.

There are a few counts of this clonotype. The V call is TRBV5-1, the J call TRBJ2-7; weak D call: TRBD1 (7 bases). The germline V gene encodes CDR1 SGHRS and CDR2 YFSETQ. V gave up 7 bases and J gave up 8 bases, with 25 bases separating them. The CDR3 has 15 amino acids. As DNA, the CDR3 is TGCGCCAGCGGCCGCGGGGCGGAGGGGGCCTTGCAGCAGTACTTC. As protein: CASGRGAEGALQQYF.

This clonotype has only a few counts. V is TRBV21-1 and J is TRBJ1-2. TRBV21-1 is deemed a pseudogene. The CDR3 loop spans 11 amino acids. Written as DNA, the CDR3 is TGTGCCAGCACAGTCTTTCGGGGCTACACCTTC. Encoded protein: CASTVFRGYTF.

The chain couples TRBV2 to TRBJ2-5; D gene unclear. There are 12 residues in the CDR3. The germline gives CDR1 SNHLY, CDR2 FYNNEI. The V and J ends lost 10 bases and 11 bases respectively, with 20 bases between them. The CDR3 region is CAIFVAVGEQYF. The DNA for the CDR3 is TGTGCCATCTTTGTGGCAGTAGGAGAGCAGTACTTC.

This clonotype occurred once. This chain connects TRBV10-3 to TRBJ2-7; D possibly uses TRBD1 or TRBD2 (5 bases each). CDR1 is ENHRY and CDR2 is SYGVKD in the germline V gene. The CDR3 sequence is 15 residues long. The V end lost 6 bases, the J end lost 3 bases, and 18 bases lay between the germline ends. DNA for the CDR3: TGTGCCATCAGGGATGGGGACCGCGACCTCTACGAGCAGTACTTC. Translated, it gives CAIRDGDRDLYEQYF.

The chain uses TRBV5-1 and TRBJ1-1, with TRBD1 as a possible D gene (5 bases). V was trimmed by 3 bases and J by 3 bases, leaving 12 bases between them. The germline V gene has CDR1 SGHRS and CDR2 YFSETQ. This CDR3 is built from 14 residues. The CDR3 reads CASSSSREYTEAFF. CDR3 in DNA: TGCGCCAGCAGCTCCTCCAGGGAATACACTGAAGCTTTCTTT.

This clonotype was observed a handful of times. CDR3 coding DNA: TGCGCCAGCAGCTGGGACAGGGGGCTGGGTAATGAGCAGTTCTTC. It translates to CASSWDRGLGNEQFF. The chain recombines TRBV5-1 with TRBJ2-1; 12 positions match TRBD1. The CDR3 covers 15 residues. Germline CDR1 reads SGHRS; CDR2 reads YFSETQ. J was trimmed by 7 bases and V by 3 bases; bases with no gene match: 5.

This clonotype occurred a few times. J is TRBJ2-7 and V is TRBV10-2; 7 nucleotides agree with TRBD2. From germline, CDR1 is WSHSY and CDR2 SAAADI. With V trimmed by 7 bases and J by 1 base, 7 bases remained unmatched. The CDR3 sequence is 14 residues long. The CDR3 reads CASIPSGASYEQYF. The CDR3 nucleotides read TGCGCCAGCATCCCCAGCGGGGCGTCCTACGAGCAGTACTTC.

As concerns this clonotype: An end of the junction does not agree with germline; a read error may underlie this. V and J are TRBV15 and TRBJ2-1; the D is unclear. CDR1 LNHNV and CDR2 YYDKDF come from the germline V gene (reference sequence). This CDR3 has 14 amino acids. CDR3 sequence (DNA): TGTACCACCAGCAGAGATCCGGGCACTCGGGAGCAGTTCTTC. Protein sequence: CTTSRDPGTREQFF.

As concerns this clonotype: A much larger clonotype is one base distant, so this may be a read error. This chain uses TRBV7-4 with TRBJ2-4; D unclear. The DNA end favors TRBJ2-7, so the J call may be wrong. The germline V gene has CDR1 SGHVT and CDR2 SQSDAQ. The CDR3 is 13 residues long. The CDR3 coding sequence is TGTGCCAGCAGCGTAGCTAGAAGCTACGAGCAGTACTTC. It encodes CASSVARSYEQYF.

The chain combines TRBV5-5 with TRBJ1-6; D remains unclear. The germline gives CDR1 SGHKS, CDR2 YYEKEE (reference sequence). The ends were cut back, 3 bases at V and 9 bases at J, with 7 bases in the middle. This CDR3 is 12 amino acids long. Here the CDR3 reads CASSWEGSPLHF. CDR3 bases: TGTGCCAGCAGCTGGGAGGGTTCACCCCTCCACTTT.

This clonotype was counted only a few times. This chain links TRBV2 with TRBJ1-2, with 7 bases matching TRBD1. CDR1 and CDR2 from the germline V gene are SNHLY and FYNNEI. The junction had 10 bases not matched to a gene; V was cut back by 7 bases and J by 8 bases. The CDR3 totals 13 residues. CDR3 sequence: CASTARQGVGYTF. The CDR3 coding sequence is TGTGCCAGCACCGCCAGGCAGGGGGTCGGCTACACCTTC.

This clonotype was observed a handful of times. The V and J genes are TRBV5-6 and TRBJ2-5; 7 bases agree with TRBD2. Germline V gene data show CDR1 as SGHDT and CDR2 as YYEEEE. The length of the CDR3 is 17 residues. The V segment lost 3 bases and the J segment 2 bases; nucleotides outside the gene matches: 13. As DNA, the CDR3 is TGTGCCAGCAGCTCCTCGGGTGGCGGGAGATCACAAGAGACCCAGTACTTC. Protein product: CASSSSGGGRSQETQYF.

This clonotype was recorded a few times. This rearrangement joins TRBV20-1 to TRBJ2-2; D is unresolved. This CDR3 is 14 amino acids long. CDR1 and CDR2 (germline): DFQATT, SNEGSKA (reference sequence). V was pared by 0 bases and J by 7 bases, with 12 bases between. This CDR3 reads CSAREETVGGELFF. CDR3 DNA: TGCAGTGCTAGAGAAGAGACTGTGGGCGGGGAGCTGTTTTTT.

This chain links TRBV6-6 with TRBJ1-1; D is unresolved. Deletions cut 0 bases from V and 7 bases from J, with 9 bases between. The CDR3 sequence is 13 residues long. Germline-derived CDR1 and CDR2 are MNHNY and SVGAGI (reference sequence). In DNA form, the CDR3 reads TGTGCCAGCAGTTACTCGATCAGCAGTGAAGCTTTCTTT. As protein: CASSYSISSEAFF.

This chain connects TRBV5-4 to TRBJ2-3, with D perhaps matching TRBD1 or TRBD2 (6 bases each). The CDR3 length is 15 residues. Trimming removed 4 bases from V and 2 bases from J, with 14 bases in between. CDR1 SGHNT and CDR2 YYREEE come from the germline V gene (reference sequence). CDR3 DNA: TGTGCCAGCAGCGGCGGGACAACGTCCACAGATACGCAGTATTTT. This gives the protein CASSGGTTSTDTQYF.

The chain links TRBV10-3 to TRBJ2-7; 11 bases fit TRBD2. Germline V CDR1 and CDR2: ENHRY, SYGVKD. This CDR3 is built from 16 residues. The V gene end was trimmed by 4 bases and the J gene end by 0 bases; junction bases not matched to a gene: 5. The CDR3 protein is CAISGGGTSGSYEQYF. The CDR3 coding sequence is TGTGCCATCAGTGGCGGGGGGACTAGCGGCTCCTACGAGCAGTACTTC.

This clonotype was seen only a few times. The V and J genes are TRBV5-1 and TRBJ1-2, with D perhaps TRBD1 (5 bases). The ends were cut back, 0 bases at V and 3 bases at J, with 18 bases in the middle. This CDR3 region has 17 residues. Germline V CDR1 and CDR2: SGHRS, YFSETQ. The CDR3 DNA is TGCGCCAGCAGCTTGGGAGGGGACGCTACAGGTCACTATGGCTACACCTTC. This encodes CASSLGGDATGHYGYTF.

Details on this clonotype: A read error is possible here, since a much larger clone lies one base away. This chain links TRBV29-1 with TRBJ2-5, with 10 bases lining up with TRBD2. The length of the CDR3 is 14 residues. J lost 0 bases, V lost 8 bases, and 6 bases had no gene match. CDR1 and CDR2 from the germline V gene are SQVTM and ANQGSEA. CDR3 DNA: TGCAGCACCAAAGGGACTAGCGACCAAGAGACCCAGTACTTC. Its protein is CSTKGTSDQETQYF. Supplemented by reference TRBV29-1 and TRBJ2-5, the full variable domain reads SAVISQKPSRDICQRGTSLTIQCQVDSQVTMMFWYRQQPGQSLTLIATANQGSEATYESGFVIDKFPISRPNLTFSTLTVSNMSPEDSSIYLCSTKGTSDQETQYFGPGTRLLVL.